Listed below are T cell receptor beta chains from one sample, sequenced in a study of immune evolution from preneoplasia to lung adenocarcinoma. The data were produced by immunoSEQ multiplex PCR, yet TCRdb's version contains in-frame clones alone and is incomplete. This sample has around 5,700 clones; roughly 74% occur once, and the top ten carry 9.8%. Specimen: FFPE adjacent normal lung tissue. These receptors were obtained from a donor aged 70 or over with lung adenocarcinoma. Both conserved end residues are part of each CDR3. Fields, in order: V gene, clone size, D gene, J gene, CDR3 DNA, CDR3 protein. The D gene is left open where the match is weak. Expanded clones are given a class, and other clones once, few, many or no size at all.

v_gene: TRBV4-1
abundance: NA
d_gene: NA
j_gene: TRBJ1-2
CDR3nt: TGCGCCAGCAGTGTGAGACAGGTATTACTCTATGGCTACACCTTC
CDR3aa: CASSVRQVLLYGYTF

v_gene: TRBV28
abundance: few
d_gene: NA
j_gene: TRBJ1-5
CDR3nt: TGTGCCAGCAGTTTGGAGGGCCAGCCCCAGCATTTT
CDR3aa: CASSLEGQPQHF

v_gene: TRBV5-8
abundance: NA
d_gene: NA
j_gene: TRBJ2-7
CDR3nt: TGTGCCAGCAGCTTGCCGCCTAGCTACGAGCAGTACTTC
CDR3aa: CASSLPPSYEQYF

v_gene: TRBV7-8
abundance: NA
d_gene: TRBD2
j_gene: TRBJ2-1
CDR3nt: TGTGCCAGCAGTCGACTAGCGGGGGCCTACAATGAGCAGTTCTTC
CDR3aa: CASSRLAGAYNEQFF

v_gene: TRBV6-4
abundance: NA
d_gene: TRBD1
j_gene: TRBJ2-6
CDR3nt: TGTGCCAGCAGCCGGACAGGGTCCTCTGGGGCCAACGTCCTGACTTTC
CDR3aa: CASSRTGSSGANVLTF

v_gene: TRBV11-3
abundance: NA
d_gene: NA
j_gene: TRBJ1-6
CDR3nt: TGTGCCAGCAGCTTATTAACGGGTGGAGATTCACCCCTCCACTTT
CDR3aa: CASSLLTGGDSPLHF

v_gene: TRBV7-2
abundance: few
d_gene: TRBD2
j_gene: TRBJ2-7
CDR3nt: TGTGCCAGCAGCTTCCAGACTAGCGGGGGAAGCGAGCAGTACTTC
CDR3aa: CASSFQTSGGSEQYF

v_gene: TRBV11-2
abundance: medium-sized
d_gene: NA
j_gene: TRBJ2-7
CDR3nt: TGTGCCAGCAGCCCCCAGCAGTTGGGCCCCTACGAGCAGTACTTC
CDR3aa: CASSPQQLGPYEQYF

v_gene: TRBV5-1
abundance: NA
d_gene: NA
j_gene: TRBJ1-5
CDR3nt: TGCGCCAGCAGCCCCGGTGAGGGTTGGAGGGAGCCCCAGCATTTT
CDR3aa: CASSPGEGWREPQHF

v_gene: TRBV11-2
abundance: once
d_gene: TRBD1
j_gene: TRBJ2-7
CDR3nt: TGTGCCAGCAGTCCGAACAGGGGGCTTTTCTACGAGCAGTACTTC
CDR3aa: CASSPNRGLFYEQYF

v_gene: TRBV5-1
abundance: NA
d_gene: NA
j_gene: TRBJ2-5
CDR3nt: TGCGCCAGCAGCTTGACCGACACCCAAGAGACCCAGTACTTC
CDR3aa: CASSLTDTQETQYF